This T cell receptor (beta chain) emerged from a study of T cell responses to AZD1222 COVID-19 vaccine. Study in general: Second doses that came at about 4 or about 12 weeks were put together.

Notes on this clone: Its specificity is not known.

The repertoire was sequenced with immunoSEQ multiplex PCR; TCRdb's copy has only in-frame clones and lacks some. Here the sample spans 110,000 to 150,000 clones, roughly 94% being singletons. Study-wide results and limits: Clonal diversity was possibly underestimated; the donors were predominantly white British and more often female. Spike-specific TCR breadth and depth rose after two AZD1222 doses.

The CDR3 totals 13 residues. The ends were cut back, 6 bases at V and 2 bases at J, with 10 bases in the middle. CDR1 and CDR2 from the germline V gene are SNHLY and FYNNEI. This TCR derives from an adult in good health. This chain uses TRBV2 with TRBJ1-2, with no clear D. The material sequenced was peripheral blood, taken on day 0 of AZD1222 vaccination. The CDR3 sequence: CASSVGRNYGYTF. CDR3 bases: TGTGCCAGCAGCGTGGGCAGGAACTATGGCTACACCTTC.